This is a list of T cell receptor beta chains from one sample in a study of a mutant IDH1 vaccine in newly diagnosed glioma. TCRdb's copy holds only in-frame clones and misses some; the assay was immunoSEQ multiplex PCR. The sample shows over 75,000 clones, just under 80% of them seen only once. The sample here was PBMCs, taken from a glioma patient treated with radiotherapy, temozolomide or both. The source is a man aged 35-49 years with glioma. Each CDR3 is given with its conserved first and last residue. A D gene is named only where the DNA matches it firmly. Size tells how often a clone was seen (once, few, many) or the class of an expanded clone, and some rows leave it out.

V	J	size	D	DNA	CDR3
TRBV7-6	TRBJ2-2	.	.	TGTGCCAGCAGCGAGTTTACAGTTCCCGGGGAGCTGTTTTTT	CASSEFTVPGELFF
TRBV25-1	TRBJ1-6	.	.	TGTGCCAGCAGTGAATTAAGTCCCAATTCACCCCTCCACTTT	CASSELSPNSPLHF
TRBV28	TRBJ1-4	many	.	TGTGCCAGCCTTACCGCAAATGAAAAACTGTTTTTT	CASLTANEKLFF
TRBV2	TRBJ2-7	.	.	TGTGCCAGCAGTGTTCAGGGTTTCAACGAGCAGTACTTC	CASSVQGFNEQYF
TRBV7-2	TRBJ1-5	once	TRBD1	TGTGCCAGCAGCGCTGACAGGGGCCCTAATCAGCCCCAGCATTTT	CASSADRGPNQPQHF
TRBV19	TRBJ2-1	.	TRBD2	TGTGCCAGTAGCCCCTTACAGCGGGGGCGAAATGAGCAGTTCTTC	CASSPLQRGRNEQFF
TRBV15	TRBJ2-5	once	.	TGTGCCACCAGCAGAGATTGGGGGGATAAGAGAGAGCAGTACTTC	CATSRDWGDKREQYF
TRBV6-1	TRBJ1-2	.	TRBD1	TGTGCCAGCAGTGCAAACAGGGGGCCGGGCTATGGCTACACCTTC	CASSANRGPGYGYTF
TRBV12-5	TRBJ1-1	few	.	TGTGCTAGTGGTTTGCTCACTGAAGCTTTCTTT	CASGLLTEAFF
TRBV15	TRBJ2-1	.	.	TGTGCCACCAGCAGAGATTTACAGGGGGGGTCCGATGAGCAGTTCTTC	CATSRDLQGGSDEQFF
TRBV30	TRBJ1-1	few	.	TGTGCCTGGAGTGGAGCACAGGGAAGGGACACTGAAGCTTTCTTT	CAWSGAQGRDTEAFF
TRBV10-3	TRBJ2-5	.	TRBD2	TGTGCCATCAGTGACGCATGGACTAGCGGGGTAGGGGAGACCCAGTACTTC	CAISDAWTSGVGETQYF
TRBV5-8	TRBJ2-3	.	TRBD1	TGTGCCAGCAGTCTAACAGGGGTGACAGATACGCAGTATTTT	CASSLTGVTDTQYF
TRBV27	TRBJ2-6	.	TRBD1	TGTGCCAGCAGATCCTTAGGGGGCGCCTCTGGGGCCAACGTCCTGACTTTC	CASRSLGGASGANVLTF
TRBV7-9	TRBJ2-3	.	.	TGTGCCAGCAGCCTCTTGGGCGGGGTAGGCACAGATACGCAGTATTTT	CASSLLGGVGTDTQYF
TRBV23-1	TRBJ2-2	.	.	TGCGCCAGCAGGCTAAAGCCAGGGGTGAACGGCACCGGGGAGCTGTTTTTT	CASRLKPGVNGTGELFF
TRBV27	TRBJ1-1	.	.	TGTGCCAGCAGTTTATCGCAGGGCATGAACACTGAAGCTTTCTTT	CASSLSQGMNTEAFF
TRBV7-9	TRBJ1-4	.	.	TGTGCCAGCAGCTTCGAGGGGGAACTGTTTTTT	CASSFEGELFF
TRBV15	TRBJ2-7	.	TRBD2	TGTGCCACCAGCATCCGGACTAGCGGTTACGAGCAGTACTTC	CATSIRTSGYEQYF
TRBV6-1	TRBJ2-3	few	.	TGTGCCAGCAGAGAAGTTCGGGGCAGCACAGATACGCAGTATTTT	CASREVRGSTDTQYF
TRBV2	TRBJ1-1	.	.	TGTGCCAGCAGTGAAGGGATGCCTTTTAAGGGCACTGAAGCTTTCTTT	CASSEGMPFKGTEAFF
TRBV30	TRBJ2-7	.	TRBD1	TGTGCCTGGGACGACAGGGGGGCCTACGAGCAGTACTTC	CAWDDRGAYEQYF
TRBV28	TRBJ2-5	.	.	TGTGCCAGCAGTTTATCAGGGTCGGGGACCCAGTACTTC	CASSLSGSGTQYF
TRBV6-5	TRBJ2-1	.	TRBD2	TGTGCCAGCAGCCCGGGACTAGCGGGAGTCAATGAGCAGTTCTTC	CASSPGLAGVNEQFF
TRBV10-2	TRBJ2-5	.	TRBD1	TGCGCCAGCAGCCGGGACAGCCAAGAGACCCAGTACTTC	CASSRDSQETQYF
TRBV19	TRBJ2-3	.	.	TGTGCCAGTAGTAAAAATCGGGCAGTAATAAGCACAGATACGCAGTATTTT	CASSKNRAVISTDTQYF
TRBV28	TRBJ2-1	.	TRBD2	TGTGCCAGCAGTTATAGCGGGAGTGGGGGGGATGAGCAGTTCTTC	CASSYSGSGGDEQFF
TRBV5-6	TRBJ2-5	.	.	TGTGCCAGCAGAAAAAGACTAGGGGCACAAGAGACCCAGTACTTC	CASRKRLGAQETQYF
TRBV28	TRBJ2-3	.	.	TGTGCCAGCAGTTCTGGGTGGGGAGATACGCAGTATTTT	CASSSGWGDTQYF
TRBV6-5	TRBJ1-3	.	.	TGTGCCAGCAGATCCCCCCCCTCTGGAAACACCATATATTTT	CASRSPPSGNTIYF
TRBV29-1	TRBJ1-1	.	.	TGCAGCGTTGAAGATCTCCGGGGATCTGAAGCTTTCTTT	CSVEDLRGSEAFF
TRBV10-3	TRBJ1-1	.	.	TGTGCCATCAGTGACCGAGGGGGGGAAACTGAAGCTTTCTTT	CAISDRGGETEAFF
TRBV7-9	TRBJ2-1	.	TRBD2	TGTGCCAGCAGCCCGGGACTAGCGAACAATGAGCAGTTCTTC	CASSPGLANNEQFF
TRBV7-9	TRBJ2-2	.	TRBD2	TGTGCCAGCAGCCTAGGACTAGAAGCCGGGGAGCTGTTTTTT	CASSLGLEAGELFF
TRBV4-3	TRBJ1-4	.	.	TGCGCCAGCAGCCAAGATGCTGCTATGGGGGGCACTCGTTATAATGAAAAACTGTTTTTT	CASSQDAAMGGTRYNEKLFF
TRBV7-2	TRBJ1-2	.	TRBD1	TGTGCCAGCAGCCACCGGGACAGGGCTAACTATGGCTACACCTTC	CASSHRDRANYGYTF
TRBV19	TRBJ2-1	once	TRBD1	TGTGCCAGTCTAGGACAGGAGAATGAGCAGTTCTTC	CASLGQENEQFF
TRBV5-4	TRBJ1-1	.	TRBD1	TGTGCCAGCAGCTCAAATCAAGGGGGCGTATCTGAAGCTTTCTTT	CASSSNQGGVSEAFF
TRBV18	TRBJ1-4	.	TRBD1	TGTGCCAGCTCATCGGTGACAGGGAATGAAAAACTGTTTTTT	CASSSVTGNEKLFF
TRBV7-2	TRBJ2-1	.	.	TGTGCCAGCAGCCCGTCGGGGCCCTACAATGAGCAGTTCTTC	CASSPSGPYNEQFF
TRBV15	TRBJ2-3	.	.	TGTGCCACCAGCACACGGGGCTCCACAGATACGCAGTATTTT	CATSTRGSTDTQYF
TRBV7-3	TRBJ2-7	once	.	TGTGCGAGACAGACGAACCGCTACGAGCAGTACTTC	CARQTNRYEQYF
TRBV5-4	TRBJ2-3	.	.	TGTGCCAGTGAGCGGGCAGATACGCAGTATTTT	CASERADTQYF
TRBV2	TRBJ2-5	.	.	TGTGCCAGCAGTAGAGAGACCCAGTACTTC	CASSRETQYF
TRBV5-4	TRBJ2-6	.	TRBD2	TGTGCCAGCAGCTTAAGCGGGAGGGCTGGGGCCAACGTCCTGACTTTC	CASSLSGRAGANVLTF